This T cell receptor (beta chain) was captured by sequencing in a study of chemoradiotherapy in HPV16-positive cancers. TCRdb's copy holds only in-frame clones and misses some; the assay was immunoSEQ multiplex PCR. The sample includes about 15,000 clones, approximately 70% seen only once; the top ten take roughly 8%. This clone was detected only once. What it binds is unknown. Study results and limitations: For HPV16-positive patients, expanding HPV-responsive T cells associated with longer recurrence-free survival. Candidate HPV-specific clones and E7-related TCR motifs grew in tumor during treatment.

Over chemoradiotherapy, repertoires were sampled more than once. Germline V gene sequence: CDR1 SGHKS, CDR2 YYEKEE (reference sequence). The CDR3 runs to 16 residues. The V end was cut by 0 bases, the J end by 1 base, with 13 bases between. V and J are TRBV5-5 and TRBJ2-5; TRBD2 is a possible D gene (6 bases). The specimen was tumor tissue, collected from a patient who underwent chemoradiotherapy. This TCR was sampled from a human donor with HPV-associated anogenital cancer. The CDR3 coding sequence is TGTGCCAGCAGCTTGGCACCGTTGGGGGGCCAAGAGACCCAGTACTTC. Translated, it gives CASSLAPLGGQETQYF.